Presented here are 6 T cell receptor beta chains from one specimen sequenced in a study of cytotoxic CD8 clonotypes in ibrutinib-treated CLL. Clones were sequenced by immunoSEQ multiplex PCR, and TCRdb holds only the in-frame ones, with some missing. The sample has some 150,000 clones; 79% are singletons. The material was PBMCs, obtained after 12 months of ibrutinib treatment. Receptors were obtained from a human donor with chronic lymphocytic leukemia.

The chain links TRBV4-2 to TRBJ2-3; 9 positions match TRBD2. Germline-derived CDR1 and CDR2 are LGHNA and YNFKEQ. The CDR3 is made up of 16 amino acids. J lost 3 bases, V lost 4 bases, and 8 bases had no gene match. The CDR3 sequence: CASSPRASGTTDTQYF. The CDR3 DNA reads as TGTGCCAGCAGCCCCCGGGCTAGCGGGACGACAGATACGCAGTATTTT.

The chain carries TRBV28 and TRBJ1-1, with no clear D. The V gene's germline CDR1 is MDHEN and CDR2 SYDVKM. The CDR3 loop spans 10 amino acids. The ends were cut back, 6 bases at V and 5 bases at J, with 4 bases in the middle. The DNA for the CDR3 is TGTGCCAGCAGGGGGACTGAAGCTTTCTTT. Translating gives CASRGTEAFF. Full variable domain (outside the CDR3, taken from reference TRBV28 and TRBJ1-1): DVKVTQSSRYLVKRTGEKVFLECVQDMDHENMFWYRQDPGLGLRLIYFSYDVKMKEKGDIPEGYSVSREKKERFSLILESASTNQTSMYLCASRGTEAFFGQGTRLTVV.

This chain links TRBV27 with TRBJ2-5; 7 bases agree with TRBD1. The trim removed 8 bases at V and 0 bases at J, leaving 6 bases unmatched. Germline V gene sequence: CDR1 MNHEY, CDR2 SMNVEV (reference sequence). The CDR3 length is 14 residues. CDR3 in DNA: TGTGCCAGCGGGGACAGAAAGTACCAAGAGACCCAGTACTTC. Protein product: CASGDRKYQETQYF.

In nucleotides, the CDR3 is TGTGCCAGCAGCTCCTGGAGGGCTAATGAAAAACTGTTTTTT. Amino acid sequence: CASSSWRANEKLFF. This chain uses TRBV5-8 with TRBJ1-4; D gene unclear. This CDR3 comprises 14 residues. Trimming took off 3 bases at V and 3 bases at J, with 9 bases between the two ends. Germline CDR1 reads SGHTS; CDR2 reads YDEGEE.

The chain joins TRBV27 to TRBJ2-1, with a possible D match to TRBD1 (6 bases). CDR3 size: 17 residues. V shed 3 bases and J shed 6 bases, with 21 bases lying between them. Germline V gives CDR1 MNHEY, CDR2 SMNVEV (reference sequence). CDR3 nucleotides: TGTGCCAGCAGTTTCCTTTCCTGGGACACCAACCCCAATGAGCAGTTCTTC. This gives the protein CASSFLSWDTNPNEQFF.

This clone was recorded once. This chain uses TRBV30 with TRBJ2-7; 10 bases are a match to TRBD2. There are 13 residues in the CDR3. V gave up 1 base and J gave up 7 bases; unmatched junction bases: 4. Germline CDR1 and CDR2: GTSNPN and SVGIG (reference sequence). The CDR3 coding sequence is TGTGCCTGGAGTGAGCTAGCGGGAGTGGAGCAGTACTTC. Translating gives CAWSELAGVEQYF.